These 22 T cell receptor beta chains came from one sample sequenced in a study of cytomegalovirus exposure and HLA in healthy donors. The PCR had 60 Vbeta and 13 Jbeta primers. Clones were read by immunoSEQ multiplex PCR, and TCRdb kept only the in-frame ones, dropping some. In total, the table holds around 140,000 clones. The sequencing sample was made of PBMCs. These receptors all stem from a woman younger than 30 in good health and CMV-seronegative.

The chain has TRBV19 and TRBJ1-5; TRBD1 might be the D (6 bases). V lost 5 bases, J lost 8 bases, and 13 bases lay in between. The CDR3 is 13 amino acids. Germline V gene lookup returns CDR1 LNHDA and CDR2 SQIVND (reference sequence). The CDR3 bases are TGTGCCAGTAGTTCACCTGGACAGAAGCCCCAGCATTTT. Translating it yields CASSSPGQKPQHF.

The chain recombines TRBV13 with TRBJ2-3; 9 bases are a match to TRBD2. CDR3 size: 18 residues. The V and J ends lost 2 bases and 6 bases, in that order; junction bases with no gene match: 15. Germline values: CDR1 PRHDT, CDR2 FYEKMQ (reference sequence). CDR3: CASSLSPGGRGLGDTQYF. In DNA form, the CDR3 reads TGTGCCAGCAGCTTATCCCCGGGCGGGAGGGGACTGGGGGATACGCAGTATTTT.

V usage is TRBV6-6 and J usage is TRBJ2-3, with 8 positions matching TRBD2. This CDR3 spans 15 amino acids. V was clipped by 5 bases and J by 1 base; unmatched bases: 5. Germline CDR1 reads MNHNY; CDR2 reads SVGAGI (reference sequence). This chain's CDR3 is CASSRPTSGTDTQYF. For the CDR3, the DNA is TGTGCCAGCAGTCGCCCGACTAGCGGCACAGATACGCAGTATTTT.

The J gene is TRBJ2-5, the V gene TRBV11-3, with TRBD2 matching over 10 bases. The germline V gene has CDR1 SGHNT and CDR2 YENEEA. The CDR3 covers 14 residues. The V gene end was trimmed by 7 bases and the J gene end by 5 bases; junction bases not matched to a gene: 7. The CDR3 reads CASNSGRFTETQYF. In DNA, the CDR3 is TGTGCCAGCAATAGCGGGAGGTTCACGGAGACCCAGTACTTC.

V usage is TRBV7-3 and J usage is TRBJ2-3, with D possibly being TRBD1 (5 bases). V dropped 8 bases and J dropped 4 bases, with 13 bases sitting between them. CDR1 is SGHTA, CDR2 FQGTGA, per germline. The CDR3 covers 13 residues. This chain's CDR3 is CASAPRGADTQYF. CDR3 bases: TGTGCCAGCGCCCCTAGGGGTGCAGATACGCAGTATTTT.

Points on this clone: Within the sample, other DNA sequences also encode this same CDR3. The genes are TRBV10-3 and TRBJ1-2, with D tentatively TRBD1 (6 bases). The CDR3 length is 11 residues. Germline V gene sequence: CDR1 ENHRY, CDR2 SYGVKD. The ends were cut back, 6 bases at V and 6 bases at J, with 8 bases in the middle. In nucleotides, the CDR3 is TGTGCCATCAGCCCAGGGGATGGCTACACCTTC. As protein: CAISPGDGYTF.

The chain recombines TRBV5-8 with TRBJ1-5; 10 bases are shared with TRBD1. The V and J ends lost 4 bases and 2 bases, in that order; junction bases with no gene match: 9. The CDR3 length is 17 residues. Germline V CDR1 and CDR2: SGHTS, YDEGEE. CDR3 amino acids: CASSIRQGALGNQPQHF. CDR3 DNA sequence: TGTGCCAGCAGCATCCGACAGGGGGCCCTCGGCAATCAGCCCCAGCATTTT. Full variable domain (rest looked up from reference TRBV5-8 and TRBJ1-5): EAGVTQSPTHLIKTRGQQATLRCSPISGHTSVYWYQQALGLGLQFLLWYDEGEERNRGNFPPRFSGRQFPNYSSELNVNALELEDSALYLCASSIRQGALGNQPQHFGDGTRLSIL.

This rearrangement joins TRBV11-2 to TRBJ2-7, with TRBD1 matching 7 bases. The germline V gene has CDR1 SGHAT and CDR2 FQNNGV. This CDR3 has 14 residues. The V and J ends lost 4 bases and 3 bases, in that order; junction bases with no gene match: 6. CDR3 residues: CASSYVQGLYEQYF. The DNA of the CDR3 is TGTGCCAGCAGCTACGTACAGGGGCTCTACGAGCAGTACTTC. Variable domain in full (rest from reference TRBV11-2 and TRBJ2-7): EAGVAQSPRYKIIEKRQSVAFWCNPISGHATLYWYQQILGQGPKLLIQFQNNGVVDDSQLPKDRFSAERLKGVDSTLKIQPAKLEDSAVYLCASSYVQGLYEQYFGPGTRLTVT.

The V and J genes are TRBV4-2 and TRBJ1-2, with D unclear. This CDR3 is built from 14 residues. The V gene lost 0 bases and the J gene lost 6 bases, with 11 bases spanning the gap. The germline gives CDR1 LGHNA, CDR2 YNFKEQ. The CDR3 DNA reads TGTGCCAGCAGCCAAGATTGGGGAGGGAATGGCTACACCTTC. Residues: CASSQDWGGNGYTF.

About this clone itself: An end of the junction does not agree with germline; a read error may underlie this. The rearrangement uses TRBV7-7 and TRBJ2-1; 10 bases map to TRBD2. The CDR3 has 16 amino acids. From germline, CDR1 is SSHAT and CDR2 FNYEAQ (reference sequence). CDR3 residues: CASSLAASGGYNEQFF. In DNA form, the CDR3 reads TGTGCTAGCAGCTTAGCGGCTAGCGGGGGCTACAATGAGCAGTTCTTC.

The chain combines TRBV5-3 with TRBJ1-2; D is unresolved. TRBV5-3 carries the ORF label, with uncertain function. The CDR3 spans 16 residues. The V end was cut by 2 bases, the J end by 0 bases, with 14 bases between. The CDR3 DNA is TGTGCCAGAAGCTTTTACCCGAGGGCCCCTAACTATGGCTACACCTTC. Amino acids: CARSFYPRAPNYGYTF.

The J gene is TRBJ2-1, the V gene TRBV4-3, with a tentative D call TRBD2 (5 bases). There are 15 residues in the CDR3. CDR1 and CDR2 from the germline V gene are LGHNA and YSLEER. V was cut by 3 bases and J by 0 bases, with 9 bases left in between. The CDR3 DNA follows: TGCGCCAGCAGCCACTTAGCGAGCTCCTACAATGAGCAGTTCTTC. This sequence encodes CASSHLASSYNEQFF.

V is TRBV2 and J is TRBJ1-2; a possible D gene is TRBD1 (6 bases). The germline V gene encodes CDR1 SNHLY and CDR2 FYNNEI. V lost 8 bases and J 1 base, leaving 14 bases between the germline ends. This CDR3 comprises 14 residues. CDR3 sequence reads: CASFRPQGNYGYTF. CDR3 bases: TGTGCCAGCTTCCGGCCACAGGGTAACTATGGCTACACCTTC.

The V and J genes are TRBV5-4 and TRBJ2-1, with TRBD2 identical over 12 bases. V lost 4 bases, J lost 6 bases, and 8 bases stayed unmatched. CDR1 is SGHNT and CDR2 is YYREEE in the germline V gene (reference sequence). The CDR3 length is 16 residues. DNA for the CDR3: TGTGCCAGCAGCCCCCCTAGCGGGAGGGGGTTCAATGAGCAGTTCTTC. This encodes CASSPPSGRGFNEQFF.

The V gene is TRBV19, the J gene TRBJ2-1; possible D gene TRBD1, 5 bases. The CDR3 length is 15 residues. V lost 5 bases, J lost 4 bases, and 15 bases lay in between. The germline V gene encodes CDR1 LNHDA and CDR2 SQIVND (reference sequence). The CDR3 protein is CASSSEDMSYNEQFF. DNA of the CDR3: TGTGCCAGTAGTTCCGAGGACATGAGTTACAATGAGCAGTTCTTC. Full variable domain (missing parts from reference TRBV19 and TRBJ2-1): DGGITQSPKYLFRKEGQNVTLSCEQNLNHDAMYWYRQDPGQGLRLIYYSQIVNDFQKGDIAEGYSVSREKKESFPLTVTSAQKNPTAFYLCASSSEDMSYNEQFFGPGTRLTVL.

As for this clone: The same CDR3 is also encoded by other DNA sequences in this sample. The chain has TRBV6-5 and TRBJ2-2; the D is unclear. Germline CDR1 is MNHEY and CDR2 is SVGAGI. The CDR3 has 14 amino acids. The V and J ends lost 6 bases and 6 bases respectively, with 14 bases between them. CDR3 residues: CASRPRLDAGELFF. The CDR3 nucleotides read TGTGCCAGCAGACCCCGGCTAGACGCCGGGGAGCTGTTTTTT.

The rearrangement joins TRBV19 to TRBJ1-3; D unresolved. V was clipped by 4 bases and J by 4 bases, with 8 bases between them. The V gene's germline CDR1 is LNHDA and CDR2 SQIVND (reference sequence). The CDR3 runs 13 residues. The CDR3 DNA sequence: TGTGCCAGTAGTACCGAACAAGGAAACACCATATATTTT. This sequence encodes CASSTEQGNTIYF. The whole variable domain, remainder taken from reference TRBV19 and TRBJ1-3, is DGGITQSPKYLFRKEGQNVTLSCEQNLNHDAMYWYRQDPGQGLRLIYYSQIVNDFQKGDIAEGYSVSREKKESFPLTVTSAQKNPTAFYLCASSTEQGNTIYFGEGSWLTVV.

The chain recombines TRBV29-1 with TRBJ1-1; D not resolved. Trimming cost V 7 bases and J 1 base, with 7 bases left between them. The CDR3 has 11 amino acids. Germline lookup yields CDR1 SQVTM and CDR2 ANQGSEA. CDR3: CSASGNTEAFF. In DNA, the CDR3 is TGCAGCGCTTCAGGGAACACTGAAGCTTTCTTT.

This rearrangement joins TRBV6-5 to TRBJ2-5; 8 nucleotides agree with TRBD1. V shed 2 bases, J shed 4 bases, and the junction held 3 bases outside the gene matches. This CDR3 region has 14 residues. Germline V gene lookup returns CDR1 MNHEY and CDR2 SVGAGI. The CDR3 DNA follows: TGTGCCAGCAGTTACGCAGACAGGGGAGAGACCCAGTACTTC. Amino acid sequence: CASSYADRGETQYF.

This chain links TRBV5-1 with TRBJ2-1; 9 bases match TRBD2. The CDR3 is 19 residues long. Germline assignment: CDR1 SGHRS and CDR2 YFSETQ. J lost 0 bases, V lost 1 base, and 11 bases had no gene match. Here the CDR3 reads CASSLRLAGPPSSYNEQFF. CDR3 DNA sequence: TGCGCCAGCAGCTTGAGGCTAGCGGGACCCCCGAGCTCCTACAATGAGCAGTTCTTC.

The chain is built from TRBV30 and TRBJ2-3; no firm D call. V was trimmed by 0 bases and J by 0 bases, leaving 7 bases between them. This CDR3 has 14 amino acids. Germline values: CDR1 GTSNPN, CDR2 SVGIG (reference sequence). Here the CDR3 reads CAWSVMSSTDTQYF. In DNA form, the CDR3 reads TGTGCCTGGAGTGTAATGTCAAGCACAGATACGCAGTATTTT.

The chain is built from TRBV15 and TRBJ2-7, with D perhaps TRBD2 (5 bases). Germline loops: CDR1 LNHNV, CDR2 YYDKDF (reference sequence). The CDR3 runs 14 residues. V lost 0 bases, J lost 2 bases, and 8 bases lay in between. The CDR3 loop is CATSRDEGTYEQYF. The DNA of the CDR3 is TGTGCCACCAGCAGAGATGAGGGTACCTACGAGCAGTACTTC.